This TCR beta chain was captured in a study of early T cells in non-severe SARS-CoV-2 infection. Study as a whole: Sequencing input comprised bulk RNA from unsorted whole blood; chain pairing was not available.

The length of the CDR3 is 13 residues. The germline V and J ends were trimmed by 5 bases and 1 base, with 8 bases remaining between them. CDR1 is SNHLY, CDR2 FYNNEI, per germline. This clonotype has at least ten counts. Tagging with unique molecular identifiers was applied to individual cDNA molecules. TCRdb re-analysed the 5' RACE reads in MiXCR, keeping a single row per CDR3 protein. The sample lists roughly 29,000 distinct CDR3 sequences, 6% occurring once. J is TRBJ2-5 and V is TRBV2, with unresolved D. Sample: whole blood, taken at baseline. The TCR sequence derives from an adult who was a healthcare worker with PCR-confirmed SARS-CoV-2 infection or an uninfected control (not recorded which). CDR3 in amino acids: CASSSAPQETQYF. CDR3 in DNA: TGTGCCAGCAGTTCTGCGCCCCAAGAGACCCAGTACTTC.